The 23 T cell receptor beta chains given below trace back to one sample, sequenced in a study of T cells after somatic rescue of genetic block. Sequenced by immunoSEQ multiplex PCR; TCRdb stores in-frame clones only, minus some. The sample lists just over 8,000 clones, 80% occurring once. Sequenced input: peripheral blood mononuclear cells (PBMCs). These receptors were taken from a boy aged 10-17 years.

In DNA, the CDR3 is TGTGCCAGCAGCTTACGAGGGGGGTCCTCCTCCTACGAGCAGTACTTC. It codes for CASSLRGGSSSYEQYF. This chain connects TRBV11-3 to TRBJ2-7; D tentatively reads TRBD1 or TRBD2 (6 bases each). The germline V and J ends were trimmed by 2 bases and 0 bases, with 14 bases remaining between them. The CDR3 extends over 16 amino acids. Germline loops: CDR1 SGHNT, CDR2 YENEEA.

The V and J genes are TRBV28 and TRBJ1-4, with TRBD1 as a possible D gene (6 bases). Trimming shortened V by 3 bases and J by 8 bases, and 16 bases separated the two germline ends. The CDR3 contains 15 residues. Germline-derived CDR1 and CDR2 are MDHEN and SYDVKM. CDR3 sequence: CASSFLGAGSEKLFF. The CDR3 DNA sequence: TGTGCCAGCAGTTTTTTGGGGGCAGGTTCGGAAAAACTGTTTTTT.

The gene calls are TRBV18 and TRBJ2-7; D is unresolved. Germline V gene data show CDR1 as KGHSH and CDR2 as LQKENI. The CDR3 spans 15 residues. Deletions cut 3 bases from V and 2 bases from J, with 14 bases between. CDR3 DNA: TGTGCCAGCTCACCCCTGGGAAACAGAGCCTACGAGCAGTACTTC. This encodes CASSPLGNRAYEQYF.

This chain links TRBV29-1 with TRBJ2-3; unclear D gene. Per the germline V gene, CDR1 is SQVTM and CDR2 is ANQGSEA. The CDR3 is 11 residues long. V was pared by 4 bases and J by 6 bases, with 8 bases between. The CDR3 loop reads CSVGRTDTQYF. CDR3 sequence (DNA): TGCAGCGTTGGAAGGACGGATACGCAGTATTTT.

The gene calls are TRBV1 and TRBJ2-4. TRBV1 is a documented pseudogene. This CDR3 has 15 amino acids. Written as DNA, the CDR3 is TGCACCAGCAGCCAAGATGGGGTTGCCAAAAACATTCAGTACTTC. It codes for CTSSQDGVAKNIQYF.

The V call is TRBV5-5, the J call TRBJ2-1; D is unclear. Looked up from germline, CDR1 is SGHKS and CDR2 is YYEKEE (reference sequence). There are 14 residues in the CDR3. V lost 4 bases and J lost 3, with 11 bases in between. The CDR3 nucleotides read TGTGCCAGCAGCCCCGTGCCTCTCTACAATGAGCAGTTCTTC. This codes for CASSPVPLYNEQFF.

The V call is TRBV7-8, the J call TRBJ2-7, with D hard to call. Germline CDR1 is SGHVS and CDR2 is FQNEAQ. Trimming removed 5 bases from V and 0 bases from J, with 14 bases in between. This CDR3 contains 15 residues. The CDR3 region is CASSPPRQSSYEQYF. As DNA, the CDR3 is TGTGCCAGCAGCCCCCCCCGTCAGAGCTCCTACGAGCAGTACTTC.

This clone was seen more than once but under ten times. This chain links TRBV7-2 with TRBJ1-3, with 7 bases lining up with TRBD1. The CDR3 loop spans 16 amino acids. V was pared by 4 bases and J by 0 bases, with 6 bases of the junction left unmatched. Germline CDR1 SGHTA, CDR2 FQGNSA. This CDR3 is CASSSGQARSGNTIYF. In DNA, the CDR3 is TGTGCCAGCAGCTCCGGACAGGCGCGCTCTGGAAACACCATATATTTT. Combining the CDR3 with reference TRBV7-2 and TRBJ1-3 gives the whole variable domain GAGVSQSPSNKVTEKGKDVELRCDPISGHTALYWYRQSLGQGLEFLIYFQGNSAPDKSGLPSDRFSAERTGGSVSTLTIQRTQQEDSAVYLCASSSGQARSGNTIYFGEGSWLTVV.

The rearrangement uses TRBV4-2 and TRBJ2-7; perhaps TRBD1 as D (5 bases). The CDR3 is made up of 14 amino acids. The germline gives CDR1 LGHNA, CDR2 YNFKEQ. V lost 1 base to trimming and J lost 7 bases, with 14 bases between them. CDR3 in DNA: TGTGCCAGCAGCCAAGTGCTAGGGGTGGGGGAGCAGTACTTC. This codes for CASSQVLGVGEQYF.

This clone is medium-sized in the sample. This sequence joins TRBV5-1 and TRBJ2-7; no clear D. Trimming stripped 1 base from V and 3 bases from J, with 5 bases between. The CDR3 sequence is 12 residues long. Germline values: CDR1 SGHRS, CDR2 YFSETQ. CDR3 residues: CASSLSGYEQYF. CDR3 nucleotides: TGCGCCAGCAGCTTGAGTGGCTACGAGCAGTACTTC.

The chain links TRBV7-9 to TRBJ2-5, with TRBD1 matching 8 bases. Trimming at V came to 3 bases and at J to 4 bases, leaving 7 bases not matched to a gene. The germline V gene has CDR1 SEHNR and CDR2 FQNEAQ (reference sequence). The CDR3 spans 15 residues. The CDR3 here is CASSFTRGLIETQYF. CDR3 nucleotide sequence: TGTGCCAGCAGCTTCACCAGGGGGCTGATAGAGACCCAGTACTTC.

CDR3 nucleotides: TGTGCCAGCAGCTTACCCGCACTAGCGGGGGGAGATACGCAGTATTTT. This codes for CASSLPALAGGDTQYF. V is TRBV7-6 and J is TRBJ2-3; the match to TRBD2 covers 12 bases. J gave up 5 bases and V 2 bases, and 5 bases lay outside the gene matches. Germline CDR1 reads SGHVS; CDR2 reads FNYEAQ. CDR3 length: 16 amino acids.

The chain uses TRBV4-2 and TRBJ1-4, with 7 bases fitting TRBD1. The V and J ends lost 0 bases and 11 bases, in that order; junction bases with no gene match: 6. Germline CDR1 and CDR2: LGHNA and YNFKEQ. The CDR3 has 14 amino acids. CDR3 loop: CASSQDVQGVKLFF. CDR3 coding DNA: TGTGCCAGCAGCCAAGATGTCCAGGGGGTCAAACTGTTTTTT.

J is TRBJ1-2 and V is TRBV5-1, with unresolved D. CDR1 is SGHRS, CDR2 YFSETQ, per germline. The CDR3 is made up of 15 amino acids. V was trimmed by 7 bases and J by 4 bases, leaving 20 bases between them. CDR3 loop: CASELPVRKTYGYTF. The DNA for the CDR3 is TGCGCCAGCGAGTTACCGGTTCGAAAGACCTATGGCTACACCTTC.

This clone turned up a few times. V usage is TRBV11-1 and J usage is TRBJ1-1; D is possibly TRBD1 (6 bases). Germline CDR1 and CDR2: SGHAT and FQDESV (reference sequence). This CDR3 has 15 residues. V was cut by 1 base and J by 0 bases, with 9 bases left in between. The CDR3 nucleotides read TGTGCCAGCAGCTTAGGGAACAGGGTGAACACTGAAGCTTTCTTT. Its translation: CASSLGNRVNTEAFF.

The chain links TRBV15 to TRBJ2-4; maybe TRBD2 (5 bases). The germline CDR1 and CDR2 sequences are LNHNV and YYDKDF (reference sequence). The CDR3 totals 14 residues. Trimming took off 6 bases at V and 5 bases at J, with 14 bases between the two ends. This CDR3 reads CATREDWVENIQYF. In nucleotides, the CDR3 is TGTGCCACCAGAGAGGACTGGGTTGAAAACATTCAGTACTTC.

This clone was picked up one time. The chain links TRBV14 to TRBJ2-1; 12 nucleotides align to TRBD2. Germline loops: CDR1 SGHDN, CDR2 FVKESK. The CDR3 loop spans 18 amino acids. V was clipped by 7 bases and J by 6 bases; unmatched bases: 16. CDR3 bases: TGTGCCAGCAACCGACTAGCGGGAGCGGAGGTAGGGTCCAATGAGCAGTTCTTC. This gives the protein CASNRLAGAEVGSNEQFF.

This chain uses TRBV11-2 with TRBJ1-1; 7 bases are a match to TRBD1. This CDR3 contains 13 residues. V lost 5 bases to trimming and J lost 5 bases; unmatched junction nucleotides: 5. Germline-derived CDR1 and CDR2 are SGHAT and FQNNGV. The CDR3 spells CASSQDRATEAFF. CDR3 nucleotide sequence: TGTGCCAGCAGCCAAGACAGGGCTACTGAAGCTTTCTTT.

The rearrangement links TRBV9 to TRBJ2-1, with TRBD2 identical over 11 bases. There are 15 residues in the CDR3. V shed 2 bases and J 6 bases; nucleotides not matched to a gene: 4. Germline CDR1 and CDR2: SGDLS and YYNGEE. The CDR3 DNA is TGTGCCAGCAGCGTTAGCGGGGGGGTCTTCAATGAGCAGTTCTTC. The encoded protein is CASSVSGGVFNEQFF.

The gene calls are TRBV2 and TRBJ1-6; D is uncertain. The CDR3 has 15 amino acids. Trimming removed 1 base from V and 4 bases from J, with 8 bases in between. Germline CDR1 is SNHLY and CDR2 is FYNNEI. Here the CDR3 reads CASSEGLGYNSPLHF. The CDR3 DNA sequence: TGTGCCAGCAGTGAAGGTCTGGGATATAATTCACCCCTCCACTTT. Combining the CDR3 with reference TRBV2 and TRBJ1-6 gives the whole variable domain EPEVTQTPSHQVTQMGQEVILRCVPISNHLYFYWYRQILGQKVEFLVSFYNNEISEKSEIFDDQFSVERPDGSNFTLKIRSTKLEDSAMYFCASSEGLGYNSPLHFGNGTRLTVT.

This clone was detected a few times. V gene TRBV7-6 combines with J gene TRBJ2-1, with TRBD2 matching over 13 bases. This CDR3 is 16 amino acids long. Trimming took 5 bases from V and 2 from J; bases not matched to a gene: 3. CDR1 and CDR2 (germline): SGHVS, FNYEAQ. For the CDR3, the DNA is TGTGCCAGCAGCCCGGGACTAGCGGGGACCTACAATGAGCAGTTCTTC. Residues: CASSPGLAGTYNEQFF.

This clone has only one observation. The CDR3 DNA reads TGTGCCAGCAGGGGATACGACAGGGGGGGTCAGCCCCAGCATTTT. Translated, it gives CASRGYDRGGQPQHF. This chain links TRBV2 with TRBJ1-5, with TRBD1 matching over 9 bases. Germline values: CDR1 SNHLY, CDR2 FYNNEI. This CDR3 contains 15 residues. V shed 6 bases, J shed 6 bases, and the junction held 9 bases outside the gene matches.

In this sample, this clone is large (0.1 to 1%). The CDR3: CASSFGTGAEQYF. For the CDR3, the DNA is TGTGCCAGCAGCTTCGGGACAGGGGCCGAGCAGTACTTC. The gene calls are TRBV11-3 and TRBJ2-7; 10 nucleotides match TRBD1. The V segment lost 3 bases and the J segment 6 bases; nucleotides outside the gene matches: 2. The germline CDR1 and CDR2 sequences are SGHNT and YENEEA. The CDR3 is made up of 13 amino acids.